The rows below give T cell receptor beta chains drawn from one sample of a study of cytomegalovirus exposure and HLA in healthy donors. Only in-frame clones appear in the TCRdb table, and some are missing; sequencing was by immunoSEQ multiplex PCR. The table has some 120,000 clones, 80% seen once. What was sequenced was PBMCs. All receptors come from a man between 25 and 39 years old in good health and CMV-seronegative. The CDR3 runs from the conserved cysteine through the conserved F or W. D genes are given only for firm matches. Clone size is not always given. Where it is, it says once, few, many or a class for expanded clones.

TRBV6-1,18,TRBJ1-1,NA,NA,TGTGCCAGCAGTGAAGCATTATGGGACACCAAGTTGAACACTGAAGCTTTCTTT,CASSEALWDTKLNTEAFF
TRBV9,19,TRBJ2-3,TRBD2,few,TGTGCCAGCAGCCCGACTAGCGGGAGGACTAGCGGTTATTTGGATACGCAGTATTTT,CASSPTSGRTSGYLDTQYF
TRBV4-3,15,TRBJ2-5,NA,NA,TGCGCCAGCAGCCAAGATCTTCGGGTCCAAGGGACCCAGTACTTC,CASSQDLRVQGTQYF
TRBV5-8,14,TRBJ1-5,NA,few,TGTGCCAGCAGGGTTACAAATAGCAATCAGCCCCAGCATTTT,CASRVTNSNQPQHF
TRBV5-1,21,TRBJ2-3,TRBD2,NA,TGCGCCAGCAGCTTGGGGTCTTGGGGGACTAGCGGGACAGCTAGCACAGATACGCAGTATTTT,CASSLGSWGTSGTASTDTQYF
TRBV2,15,TRBJ1-4,NA,NA,TGTGCCAGCGCCCAGTTCGAAGAAACTAATGAAAAACTGTTTTTT,CASAQFEETNEKLFF
TRBV10-1,15,TRBJ1-1,TRBD1,NA,TGCGCCAGCAGTTCAGGGGGCACGCGGTGGACTGAAGCTTTCTTT,CASSSGGTRWTEAFF
TRBV7-6,17,TRBJ2-2,TRBD1,NA,TGTGCCAGCAGCTTAGTATTCGGGACAGAGCTCGGCGGGGAGCTGTTTTTT,CASSLVFGTELGGELFF
TRBV28,11,TRBJ1-1,NA,NA,TGTGCCAGCAGTTGGTCAGATAAAGCTTTCTTT,CASSWSDKAFF
TRBV13,16,TRBJ2-7,NA,NA,TGTGCCAGCAGCTTAGAGTCCGGACAGAATCCCTACGAGCAGTACTTC,CASSLESGQNPYEQYF
TRBV28,16,TRBJ2-7,TRBD1,NA,TGTGCCAGCAGTTCTTTAATGGACAGGACCGACTACGAGCAGTACTTC,CASSSLMDRTDYEQYF
TRBV29-1,12,TRBJ1-2,TRBD1,NA,TGCAGCGTTGTCGGGACAGGGCATGGCTACACCTTC,CSVVGTGHGYTF
TRBV6-4,20,TRBJ1-5,TRBD1,NA,TGTGCCAGCAGGACTAAGACAGGGGACACTTTTGACTATAGCAATCAGCCCCAGCATTTT,CASRTKTGDTFDYSNQPQHF
TRBV7-9,14,TRBJ2-5,TRBD2,NA,TGTGCCAGCAGCCTGGGACTAACTCAAGAGACCCAGTACTTC,CASSLGLTQETQYF
TRBV5-1,15,TRBJ2-3,NA,NA,TGCGCCAGCTGTTCCGGAGGGCCAGCGGCGGATACGCAGTATTTT,CASCSGGPAADTQYF
TRBV9,15,TRBJ2-7,TRBD2,NA,TGTGCCAGCAGCCCCTGGGTGGCGGGAGGCCGGGAGCAGTACTTC,CASSPWVAGGREQYF
TRBV4-3,13,TRBJ2-7,NA,few,TGCGCCAGCAGCCAAGACAGGGGCTACGAGCAGTACTTC,CASSQDRGYEQYF
TRBV7-2,12,TRBJ1-2,NA,NA,TGTGCCAGTACACAGGGTCTGAGTGGCTACACCTTC,CASTQGLSGYTF
TRBV19,13,TRBJ1-1,NA,NA,TGTGCCAGTAGTCCAACGACAGACACTGAAGCTTTCTTT,CASSPTTDTEAFF
TRBV6-5,15,TRBJ2-3,NA,NA,TGTGCCAGCAGTCGTCAAACGGTTAGCACAGATACGCAGTATTTT,CASSRQTVSTDTQYF
TRBV10-2,11,TRBJ1-2,NA,NA,TGCGCCAGCATGCGGGGATTGGGCTACACCTTC,CASMRGLGYTF
TRBV7-9,13,TRBJ2-1,NA,NA,TGTGCCAGCAGCTTGGGCGGGACCGATGAGCAGTTCTTC,CASSLGGTDEQFF
TRBV5-1,14,TRBJ1-1,NA,NA,TGCGCCGGTAAAGCGTCTGAACCGAACACTGAAGCTTTCTTT,CAGKASEPNTEAFF
TRBV9,13,TRBJ2-7,TRBD2,NA,TGTGCCAGCAGCGTAGTTGGGGGGGGCGAGCAGTACTTC,CASSVVGGGEQYF
TRBV2,14,TRBJ2-7,TRBD2,NA,TGTGCCAGCAGGAGAGCGGGATTAGTATACGAGCAGTACTTC,CASRRAGLVYEQYF